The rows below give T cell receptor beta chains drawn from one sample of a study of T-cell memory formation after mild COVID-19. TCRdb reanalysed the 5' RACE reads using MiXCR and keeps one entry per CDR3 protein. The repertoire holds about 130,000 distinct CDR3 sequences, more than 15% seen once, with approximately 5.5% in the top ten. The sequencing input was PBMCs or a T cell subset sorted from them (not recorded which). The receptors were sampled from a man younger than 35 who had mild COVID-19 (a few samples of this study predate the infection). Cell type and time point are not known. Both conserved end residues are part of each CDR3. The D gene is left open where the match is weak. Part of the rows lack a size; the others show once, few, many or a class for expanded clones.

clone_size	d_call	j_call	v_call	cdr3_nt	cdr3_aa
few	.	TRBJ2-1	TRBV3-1	TGTGCCAGCAGCCAAGATCCCTTGAACAGGGAGCAGTTCTTC	CASSQDPLNREQFF
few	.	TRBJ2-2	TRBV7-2	TGTGCCAGCAGCTGGGGGTACAGGGCGAACACCGGGGAGCTGTTTTTT	CASSWGYRANTGELFF
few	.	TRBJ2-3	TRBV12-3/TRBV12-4	TGTGCCAGCAGTCTCTCGATGGGACCAGATACGCAGTATTTT	CASSLSMGPDTQYF
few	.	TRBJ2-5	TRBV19	TGTGCCAGTAGTGTTACAAGATTTCAAGAGACCCAGTACTTC	CASSVTRFQETQYF
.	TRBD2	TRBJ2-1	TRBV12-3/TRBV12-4	TGTGCCAGCACCCTAGCGGGGGGAGGCGAGCAGTTCTTC	CASTLAGGGEQFF
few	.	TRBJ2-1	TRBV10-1	TGCGCCAGCAGTGAGTCCCACAGGAGGAATGAGCAGTTCTTC	CASSESHRRNEQFF
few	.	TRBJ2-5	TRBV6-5	TGTGCCAGCAGTTACTTTAATAGTCCCCCGGAGACCCAGTACTTC	CASSYFNSPPETQYF
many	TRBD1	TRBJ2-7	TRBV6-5	TGTGCCAGCAGTTACTCAGACAGGGGCGCGGGGACCTACGAGCAGTACTTC	CASSYSDRGAGTYEQYF
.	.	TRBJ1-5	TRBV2	TGTGCCAGCAGTCAAGGGACTAGCAATCAGCCCCAGCATTTT	CASSQGTSNQPQHF
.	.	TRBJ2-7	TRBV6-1	TGTGCCAGCAGTGAGAAGCCTTACGAGCAGTACTTC	CASSEKPYEQYF
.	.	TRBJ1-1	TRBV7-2	TGTGCCAGCAGCTTAGATCCACCAGGGGAGACTGAAGCTTTCTTT	CASSLDPPGETEAFF
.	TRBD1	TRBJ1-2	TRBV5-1	TGCGCCAGCAGCTTCGGGACAGGGAACTATGGCTACACCTTC	CASSFGTGNYGYTF
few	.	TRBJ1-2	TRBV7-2	TGTGCCAGCAGCCCGAGGCAGGACGGCTACACCTTC	CASSPRQDGYTF
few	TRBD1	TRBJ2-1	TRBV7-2	TGTGCCAGCAGCTTAGTAGGGACAGGGTTTGCGAATGAGCAGTTCTTC	CASSLVGTGFANEQFF
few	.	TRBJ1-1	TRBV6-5	TGTGCCAGCAGTAACCGATGGGGTGAAGCTTTCTTT	CASSNRWGEAFF
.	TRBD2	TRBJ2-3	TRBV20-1	TGCAGTGCTAAAAAGGGTTCAGCGGGGGGAAATACGCAGTATTTT	CSAKKGSAGGNTQYF
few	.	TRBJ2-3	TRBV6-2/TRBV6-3	TGTGCCAGCAGTTACGGCCTAGGCACAGATACGCAGTATTTT	CASSYGLGTDTQYF
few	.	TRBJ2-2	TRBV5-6	TGTGCCAGCAGCCCAGGCCACACCGGGGAGCTGTTTTTT	CASSPGHTGELFF
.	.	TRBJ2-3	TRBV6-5	TGTGCCAGCAGTTACAAGGGTCCAGATACGCAGTATTTT	CASSYKGPDTQYF
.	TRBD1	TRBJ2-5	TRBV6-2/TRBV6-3	TGTGCCAGCGGGCCCTCAGGGGGCCGGGAGACCCAGTACTTC	CASGPSGGRETQYF
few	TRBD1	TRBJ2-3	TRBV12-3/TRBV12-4	TGTGCCAGCAGTCCACCCACGGGACAGGGAGCAGATACGCAGTATTTT	CASSPPTGQGADTQYF
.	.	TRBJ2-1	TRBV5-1	TGCGCCAGCAGCTTGGGGGCGGGGCGAGGTGGTAGTGAGCAGTTCTTC	CASSLGAGRGGSEQFF
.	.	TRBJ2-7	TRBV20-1	TGCAGTGCCCGGGTCTTGGGCATTTCCTACGAGCAGTACTTC	CSARVLGISYEQYF
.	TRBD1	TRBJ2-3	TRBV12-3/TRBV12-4	TGTGCCAGCATCGACAGGGAGCAGGGAGATACGCAGTATTTT	CASIDREQGDTQYF
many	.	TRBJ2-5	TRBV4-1	TGCGCCAGCAGAGCCTTAGGGCAGAAAGAGGAGACCCAGTACTTC	CASRALGQKEETQYF
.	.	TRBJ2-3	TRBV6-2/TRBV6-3	TGTGCCAGCAGTTCTTACTATAGCACAGATACGCAGTATTTT	CASSSYYSTDTQYF
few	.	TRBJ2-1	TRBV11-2	TGTGCCAGCATAAAAGGGGGATACAATGAGCAGTTCTTC	CASIKGGYNEQFF
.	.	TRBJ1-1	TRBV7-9	TGTGCCAGCAGTCACACGAGGGGATTTAAACCGAACACTGAAGCTTTCTTT	CASSHTRGFKPNTEAFF
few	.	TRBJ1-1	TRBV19	TGTGCCAGTAGTACCCGCGGACATTTGAACACTGAAGCTTTCTTT	CASSTRGHLNTEAFF
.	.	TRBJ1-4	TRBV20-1	TGCAGTGCAAACAGGGCCGATTCAGAAAAACTGTTTTTT	CSANRADSEKLFF
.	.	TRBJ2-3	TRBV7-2	TGTGCCAGCAGCTTAATGCCACAGCGCACAGATACGCAGTATTTT	CASSLMPQRTDTQYF
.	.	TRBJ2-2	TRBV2	TGTGCCAGCAGTGTGTTAGGACCCCTCTCTATGGGGGAGCTGTTTTTT	CASSVLGPLSMGELFF
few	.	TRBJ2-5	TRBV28	TGTGCCAGCAGTTCCGGGCGGCTCCAAGAGACCCAGTACTTC	CASSSGRLQETQYF
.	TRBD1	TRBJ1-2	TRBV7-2	TGTGCCAGCAGCTCACAGGGGGCTCTCTATGGCTACACCTTC	CASSSQGALYGYTF
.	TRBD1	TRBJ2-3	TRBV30	TGTGCCTGGAGTGTTCCGGACAGGGGCACAGATACGCAGTATTTT	CAWSVPDRGTDTQYF
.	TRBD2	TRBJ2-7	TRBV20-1	TGCAGTGCTAGAGTGGTAGCGGGGGGGTCCTCCAACTCCTACGAGCAGTACTTC	CSARVVAGGSSNSYEQYF
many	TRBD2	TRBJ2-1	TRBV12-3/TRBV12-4	TGTGCCAGCAGAAGCAGGACTAGCGGGGGGGCCGTTGGTCCCACATGGTACAATGAGCAGTTCTTC	CASRSRTSGGAVGPTWYNEQFF
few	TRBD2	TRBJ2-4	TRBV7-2	TGTGCCAGCAGCCCGGGAGGGGCGGGGGCAGCCAAAAACATTCAGTACTTC	CASSPGGAGAAKNIQYF
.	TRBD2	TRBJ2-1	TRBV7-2	TGTGCCAGCAGCGCAACCGGGACTAGCCGCAATGAGCAGTTCTTC	CASSATGTSRNEQFF